The TCR beta chain under discussion was sequenced for a study of shared clonotypes between healthy human individuals. Study details: Each donor's CD8 memory used one plate, CD8 naive two, each CD4 subset three.

The data were produced by immunoSEQ multiplex PCR, yet TCRdb's version contains in-frame clones alone and is incomplete. There are 400,000 to 600,000 clones in the sample; roughly 95% occur only once, and about 0.067% lies in the top ten. The CDR3 spans 14 residues. Germline CDR1 and CDR2: SGDLS and YYNGEE. The ends lost 0 bases at V and 8 bases at J; junction bases unmatched: 7. The material sequenced was naive CD4+ T cells sorted from blood. Regarding subset: CD45RA+ positively selected. The chain combines TRBV9 with TRBJ1-2, with 7 bases matching TRBD1. This receptor was identified in a woman aged 25 to 39 in good health. CDR3 sequence: CASSVDDRARGYTF. The CDR3 DNA is TGTGCCAGCAGCGTAGACGACAGGGCGCGAGGCTACACCTTC. The variable domain in full, with the rest retrieved from reference TRBV9 and TRBJ1-2, is DSGVTQTPKHLITATGQRVTLRCSPRSGDLSVYWYQQSLDQGLQFLIQYYNGEERAKGNILERFSAQQFPDLHSELNLSSLELGDSALYFCASSVDDRARGYTFGSGTRLTVV.